The 29 T cell receptor beta chains in this list originate from one sample, sequenced in a study of naive and memory T cell subsets. Two oligonucleotides, mixed equimolar, formed the beta constant-region primer covering TRBC1 and TRBC2. TCRdb re-derived calls from the UMI-ligation and nested PCR reads in MiXCR, one entry per CDR3 protein. The sample contains approximately 140,000 distinct CDR3 sequences, more than 15% of which appear only once. The sample was naive CD4+ T cells from blood. These receptors came from a human donor in good health.

V and J are TRBV5-1 and TRBJ2-1, with TRBD1 matching over 10 bases. J was trimmed by 5 bases and V by 7 bases; bases with no gene match: 12. CDR3 length: 16 amino acids. Germline CDR1 reads SGHRS; CDR2 reads YFSETQ. CDR3 sequence reads: CASGLTRDRGDNEQFF. CDR3 DNA: TGCGCCAGCGGGCTGACCCGGGACAGGGGAGACAATGAGCAGTTCTTC.

With respect to this clonotype: Without the conserved terminal phenylalanine or tryptophan, this CDR3 likely stems from a read error. This chain joins TRBV7-7 and TRBJ2-7; 10 nucleotides agree with TRBD1. The CDR3 is made up of 15 amino acids. Germline V lookup: CDR1 SSHAT, CDR2 FNYEAQ (reference sequence). J was trimmed by 5 bases and V by 3 bases; bases with no gene match: 7. CDR3 sequence: CASSFVGQGNHEQYS. CDR3 DNA sequence: TGTGCCAGCAGCTTTGTGGGACAGGGGAACCACGAGCAGTACTCC.

This chain links TRBV9 with TRBJ2-3; D is undetermined. Germline-derived CDR1 and CDR2 are SGDLS and YYNGEE. CDR3 size: 14 residues. V was clipped by 0 bases and J by 4 bases, with 9 bases between them. The CDR3 DNA follows: TGTGCCAGCAGCGTAGTAGGTTCGGCAGATACGCAGTATTTT. It yields the protein CASSVVGSADTQYF.

This clonotype was seen a handful of times. CDR3 DNA sequence: TGTGCCATCACTCTAGCGGGCTCTGGAGATACGCAGTATTTT. It specifies CAITLAGSGDTQYF. This chain uses TRBV10-3 with TRBJ2-3, with 8 bases that match TRBD2. The CDR3 has 14 residues. Germline assignment: CDR1 ENHRY and CDR2 SYGVKD. V was clipped by 7 bases and J by 5 bases; unmatched bases: 8.

The chain uses TRBV9 and TRBJ2-1, with 8 bases fitting TRBD2. With V trimmed by 0 bases and J by 2 bases, 4 bases remained unmatched. The CDR3 covers 16 residues. The germline gives CDR1 SGDLS, CDR2 YYNGEE. CDR3 residues: CASSVAVAGPYNEQFF. In DNA form, the CDR3 reads TGTGCCAGCAGCGTAGCTGTAGCGGGGCCCTACAATGAGCAGTTCTTC.

This clonotype was counted between two and nine times. The chain joins TRBV6-2 or TRBV6-3 to TRBJ2-3; tentative D call: TRBD2 (5 bases). This CDR3 contains 15 residues. The V end was cut by 0 bases, the J end by 2 bases, with 9 bases between. Germline V CDR1 and CDR2: MNHEY, SVGEGT. This CDR3 reads CASSYSQRNTDTQYF. In nucleotides, the CDR3 is TGTGCCAGCAGTTACTCTCAGCGGAACACAGATACGCAGTATTTT.

The rearrangement links TRBV12-3 or TRBV12-4 to TRBJ2-7; 9 bases fit TRBD2. The length of the CDR3 is 15 residues. J gave up 2 bases and V 5 bases, and 7 bases lay outside the gene matches. DNA for the CDR3: TGTGCCAGCAGTCCGCCGGGACTAGCAGCCTACGAGCAGTACTTC. Encoded protein: CASSPPGLAAYEQYF.

This clonotype has a handful of counts. This chain joins TRBV5-4 and TRBJ2-3; maybe TRBD1 (6 bases). The CDR3 length is 14 residues. The germline gives CDR1 SGHNT, CDR2 YYREEE (reference sequence). Trimming removed 0 bases from V and 4 bases from J, with 9 bases in between. CDR3 sequence reads: CASSLAGAADTQYF. The CDR3 bases are TGTGCCAGCAGCTTGGCAGGGGCCGCAGATACGCAGTATTTT.

The rearrangement links TRBV7-8 to TRBJ2-3; tentative D call: TRBD2 (6 bases). CDR3 length: 13 amino acids. CDR1 is SGHVS and CDR2 is FQNEAQ in the germline V gene. The V end lost 4 bases, the J end lost 5 bases, and 10 bases lay between the germline ends. In nucleotides, the CDR3 is TGTGCCAGCAGCTCATGGACTATAGATACGCAGTATTTT. Protein product: CASSSWTIDTQYF.

The sample holds a few counts of this clonotype. DNA of the CDR3: TGTGCCATCACTAGCGGGGCAAAATATGGCTACACCTTC. Its translation: CAITSGAKYGYTF. The chain carries TRBV10-3 and TRBJ1-2, with D possibly TRBD1 on 5 matching bases. This CDR3 spans 13 amino acids. The germline CDR1 and CDR2 sequences are ENHRY and SYGVKD. Trimming removed 7 bases from V and 5 bases from J, with 14 bases in between.

The rearrangement links TRBV5-1 to TRBJ1-6; unclear D gene. V was pared by 1 base and J by 7 bases, with 12 bases between. The length of the CDR3 is 15 residues. The germline CDR1 and CDR2 sequences are SGHRS and YFSETQ. CDR3 in amino acids: CASSLIGVENSPLHF. CDR3 coding DNA: TGCGCCAGCAGCTTGATCGGGGTTGAAAATTCACCCCTCCACTTT.

This clonotype was seen a few times. The V call is TRBV20-1, the J call TRBJ1-6, with a weak D call TRBD1 (5 bases). The CDR3 spans 15 residues. With 4 bases removed from V and 7 bases from J, the gap between germline ends came to 17 bases. Germline values: CDR1 DFQATT, CDR2 SNEGSKA (reference sequence). CDR3 sequence reads: CSANEGLVENSPLHF. The DNA of the CDR3 is TGCAGTGCTAACGAGGGGCTCGTGGAAAATTCACCCCTCCACTTT.

This clonotype occurred a few times. The chain joins TRBV2 to TRBJ2-5; 8 bases agree with TRBD1. This CDR3 has 13 residues. Looked up from germline, CDR1 is SNHLY and CDR2 is FYNNEI. The V segment lost 8 bases and the J segment 2 bases; nucleotides outside the gene matches: 4. CDR3 protein: CASAGGLQETQYF. The CDR3 DNA reads as TGTGCCAGCGCAGGGGGCTTACAAGAGACCCAGTACTTC. Together with reference TRBV2 and TRBJ2-5, the CDR3 gives the full variable domain: EPEVTQTPSHQVTQMGQEVILRCVPISNHLYFYWYRQILGQKVEFLVSFYNNEISEKSEIFDDQFSVERPDGSNFTLKIRSTKLEDSAMYFCASAGGLQETQYFGPGTRLLVL.

This chain uses TRBV7-3 with TRBJ2-7, with D maybe TRBD2 (6 bases). The CDR3 runs to 16 residues. The germline V gene has CDR1 SGHTA and CDR2 FQGTGA. Trimming removed 5 bases from V and 0 bases from J, with 17 bases in between. The DNA for the CDR3 is TGTGCCAGCAGCCCTAGGGGACTCCCTAGCTCCTACGAGCAGTACTTC. Amino acid sequence: CASSPRGLPSSYEQYF.

This clonotype has a count of ten or more. The CDR3 DNA sequence: TGCAGCGTTGAACTCGCAGCCACAGATACGCAGTATTTT. Protein: CSVELAATDTQYF. V is TRBV29-1 and J is TRBJ2-3; D remains unclear. The germline V gene has CDR1 SQVTM and CDR2 ANQGSEA. The V end lost 2 bases, the J end lost 2 bases, and 8 bases lay between the germline ends. The CDR3 runs to 13 residues.

This clonotype was counted a few times. The rearrangement uses TRBV12-3 or TRBV12-4 and TRBJ2-2; the D is unclear. The CDR3 totals 14 residues. Trimming removed 5 bases from V and 5 bases from J, with 12 bases in between. The CDR3 is CASSPPRLTGELFF. CDR3 nucleotide sequence: TGTGCCAGCAGTCCTCCCAGGCTTACCGGGGAGCTGTTTTTT.

This rearrangement joins TRBV7-3 to TRBJ2-2, with 7 nucleotides matching TRBD1. Per germline, CDR1 SGHTA and CDR2 FQGTGA. The V segment lost 3 bases and the J segment 6 bases; nucleotides outside the gene matches: 10. The CDR3 is 16 amino acids. CDR3 amino acids: CASSFDRAKDPGELFF. The CDR3 DNA follows: TGTGCCAGCAGCTTCGACAGGGCCAAGGATCCCGGGGAGCTGTTTTTT.

The rearrangement links TRBV5-4 to TRBJ2-7; TRBD2 matches 8 bases. The V gene end was trimmed by 4 bases and the J gene end by 3 bases; junction bases not matched to a gene: 6. Germline CDR1 SGHNT, CDR2 YYREEE (reference sequence). The CDR3 is 14 amino acids. As DNA, the CDR3 is TGTGCCAGCAGCCTACACGGGGGGGTCTACGAGCAGTACTTC. It codes for CASSLHGGVYEQYF.

With respect to this clonotype: Compared with germline, one end of the junction differs, possibly owing to a read error. This rearrangement joins TRBV20-1 to TRBJ2-7, with a tentative D call TRBD1 (5 bases). Germline-derived CDR1 and CDR2 are DFQATT and SNEGSKA (reference sequence). This CDR3 spans 13 amino acids. CDR3 in DNA: TGCAGTGCTATCGTCGGACAATACTACGAGCAGTGCTTC. Amino acid sequence: CSAIVGQYYEQCF.

The rearrangement joins TRBV11-2 to TRBJ2-5; D tentatively reads TRBD1 or TRBD2 (5 bases each). CDR1 and CDR2 (germline): SGHAT, FQNNGV. The CDR3 is made up of 15 amino acids. Trimming stripped 4 bases from V and 4 bases from J, with 16 bases between. The CDR3 DNA is TGTGCCAGCAGCTCGGACTCAGGGTTCGGAGAGACCCAGTACTTC. Its protein is CASSSDSGFGETQYF.

This clonotype was counted only a few times. The chain carries TRBV20-1 and TRBJ1-1, with D perhaps matching TRBD1 (5 bases). V was cut by 4 bases and J by 6 bases, with 18 bases left in between. The CDR3 runs to 14 residues. Germline V CDR1 and CDR2: DFQATT, SNEGSKA (reference sequence). The CDR3 reads CSAMGGPVTSEAFF. CDR3 nucleotides: TGCAGTGCTATGGGGGGTCCTGTAACATCTGAAGCTTTCTTT.

This clonotype was observed at least ten times. The chain carries TRBV28 and TRBJ2-1; D is ambiguous. Between the trimmed V and J ends, which lost 6 bases and 4 bases, there was a span of 7 bases. CDR3 length: 12 amino acids. Germline CDR1 reads MDHEN; CDR2 reads SYDVKM. The CDR3 coding sequence is TGTGCCAGCAGATTAGCTTACAATGAGCAGTTCTTC. As protein: CASRLAYNEQFF.

V is TRBV4-2 and J is TRBJ2-1, with TRBD2 matching over 7 bases. V was clipped by 0 bases and J by 16 bases; unmatched bases: 18. CDR1 is LGHNA and CDR2 is YNFKEQ in the germline V gene. CDR3 length: 16 residues. CDR3 residues: CASSQEGAGIAGSQFF. Here the CDR3 DNA reads TGTGCCAGCAGCCAAGAAGGTGCCGGAATAGCGGGCTCCCAATTCTTC.

In this sample, this clonotype turned up a few times. The V gene is TRBV7-3, the J gene TRBJ2-5, with TRBD1 identical over 7 bases. CDR1 SGHTA and CDR2 FQGTGA come from the germline V gene. Trimming at V came to 5 bases and at J to 1 base, leaving 7 bases not matched to a gene. The length of the CDR3 is 15 residues. The CDR3 DNA sequence: TGTGCCAGCAGCACCACCAGGGACAGCCAAGAGACCCAGTACTTC. Its translation is CASSTTRDSQETQYF.

Only a few counts were recorded for this clonotype. The gene calls are TRBV3-1 and TRBJ2-2; D is perhaps TRBD1 (6 bases). Germline assignment: CDR1 LGHDT and CDR2 YNNKEL (reference sequence). V was clipped by 6 bases and J by 7 bases, with 15 bases between them. The CDR3 covers 14 residues. CDR3 region: CASSPRTDGGELFF. For the CDR3, the DNA is TGTGCCAGCAGTCCAAGGACAGATGGCGGGGAGCTGTTTTTT. Looking up the rest from reference TRBV3-1 and TRBJ2-2 gives the full variable domain: DTAVSQTPKYLVTQMGNDKSIKCEQNLGHDTMYWYKQDSKKFLKIMFSYNNKELIINETVPNRFSPKSPDKAHLNLHINSLELGDSAVYFCASSPRTDGGELFFGEGSRLTVL.

The V call is TRBV7-9, the J call TRBJ2-3, with D perhaps TRBD1 (5 bases). This CDR3 region has 16 residues. Germline V gene lookup returns CDR1 SEHNR and CDR2 FQNEAQ (reference sequence). Trimming pared 5 bases from V and 2 bases from J, leaving 17 bases between. The CDR3 bases are TGTGCCAGCAGCACCGACAGTGGACCCTACACAGATACGCAGTATTTT. This gives the protein CASSTDSGPYTDTQYF.

This clonotype has only a few counts. The chain carries TRBV6-5 and TRBJ1-1; unclear D gene. Trimming removed 6 bases at V and 5 bases at J, with 16 bases between. The CDR3 loop spans 14 amino acids. CDR1 is MNHEY and CDR2 is SVGAGI in the germline V gene. For the CDR3, the DNA is TGTGCCAGCAGCCCAACTTGGCTGCGGACTGAAGCTTTCTTT. Amino acids: CASSPTWLRTEAFF.

CDR3 sequence reads: CASSLGEGNTIYF. The DNA for the CDR3 is TGTGCCAGCAGCTTAGGAGAAGGAAACACCATATATTTT. The chain links TRBV7-2 to TRBJ1-3; unclear D gene. The CDR3 covers 13 residues. From germline, CDR1 is SGHTA and CDR2 FQGNSA. V lost 1 base and J 4 bases, leaving 5 bases between the germline ends.

The V gene is TRBV12-3 or TRBV12-4, the J gene TRBJ1-3; D uncertain. This CDR3 has 13 residues. Trimming shortened V by 8 bases and J by 0 bases, and 8 bases separated the two germline ends. The CDR3 nucleotides are TGTGCCAGCTCTCGTAGCTCTGGAAACACCATATATTTT. Protein product: CASSRSSGNTIYF.